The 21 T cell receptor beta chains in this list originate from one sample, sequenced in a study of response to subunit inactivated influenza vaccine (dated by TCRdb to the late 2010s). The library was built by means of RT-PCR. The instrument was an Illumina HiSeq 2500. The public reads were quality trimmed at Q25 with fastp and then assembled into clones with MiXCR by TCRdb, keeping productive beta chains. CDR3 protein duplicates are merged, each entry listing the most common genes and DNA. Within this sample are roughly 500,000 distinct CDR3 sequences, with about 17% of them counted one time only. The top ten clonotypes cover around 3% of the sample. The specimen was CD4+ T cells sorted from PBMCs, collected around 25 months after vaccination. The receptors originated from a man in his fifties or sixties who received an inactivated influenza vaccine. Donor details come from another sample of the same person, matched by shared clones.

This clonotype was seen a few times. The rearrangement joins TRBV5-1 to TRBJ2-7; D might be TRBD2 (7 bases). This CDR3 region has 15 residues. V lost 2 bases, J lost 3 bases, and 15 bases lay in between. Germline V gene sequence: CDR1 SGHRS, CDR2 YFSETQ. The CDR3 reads CASSFLGGDNYEQYF. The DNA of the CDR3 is TGCGCCAGCAGCTTTTTAGGGGGGGATAACTACGAGCAGTACTTC. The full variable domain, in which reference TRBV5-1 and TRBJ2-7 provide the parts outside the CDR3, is KAGVTQTPRYLIKTRGQQVTLSCSPISGHRSVSWYQQTPGQGLQFLFEYFSETQRNKGNFPGRFSGRQFSNSRSEMNVSTLELGDSALYLCASSFLGGDNYEQYFGPGTRLTVT.

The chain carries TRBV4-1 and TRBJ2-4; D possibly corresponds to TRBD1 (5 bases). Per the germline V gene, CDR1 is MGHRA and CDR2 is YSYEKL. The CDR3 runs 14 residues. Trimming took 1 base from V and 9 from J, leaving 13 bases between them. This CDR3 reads CASSQVGRVAIQYF. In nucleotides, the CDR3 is TGCGCCAGCAGCCAAGTAGGCAGGGTGGCCATTCAGTACTTC.

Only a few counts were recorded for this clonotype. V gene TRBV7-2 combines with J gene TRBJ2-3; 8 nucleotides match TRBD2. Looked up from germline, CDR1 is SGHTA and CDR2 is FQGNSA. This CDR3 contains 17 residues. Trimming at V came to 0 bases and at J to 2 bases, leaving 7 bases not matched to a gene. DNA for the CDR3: TGTGCCAGCAGCTTAGCGGGGCGGGGGGCCGTCACAGATACGCAGTATTTT. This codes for CASSLAGRGAVTDTQYF.

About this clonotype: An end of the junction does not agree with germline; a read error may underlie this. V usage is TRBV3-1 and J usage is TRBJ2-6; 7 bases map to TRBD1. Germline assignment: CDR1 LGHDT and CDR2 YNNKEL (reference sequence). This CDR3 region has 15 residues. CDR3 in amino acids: CATSPQGIGANVLTF. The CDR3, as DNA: TGTGCCACCAGCCCACAGGGGATTGGGGCCAACGTCCTGACTTTC.

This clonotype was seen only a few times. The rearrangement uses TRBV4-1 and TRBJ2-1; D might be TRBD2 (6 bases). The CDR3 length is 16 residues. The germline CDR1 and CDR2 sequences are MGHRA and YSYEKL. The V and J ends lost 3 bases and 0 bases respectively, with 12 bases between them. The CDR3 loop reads CASSHRDSSSYNEQFF. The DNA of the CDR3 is TGCGCCAGCAGCCATCGGGACTCAAGCTCCTACAATGAGCAGTTCTTC.

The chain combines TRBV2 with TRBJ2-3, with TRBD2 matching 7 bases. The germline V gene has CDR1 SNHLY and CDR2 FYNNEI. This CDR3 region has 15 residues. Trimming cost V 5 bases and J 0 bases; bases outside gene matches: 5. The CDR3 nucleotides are TGTGCCAGCAGTAGGGACTACCCAAGCACAGATACGCAGTATTTT. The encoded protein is CASSRDYPSTDTQYF.

The CDR3 DNA is TGTGCCAGCAACCTAGCTCCCGAGACCCAGTACTTC. As protein: CASNLAPETQYF. The V call is TRBV2, the J call TRBJ2-5; the D gene is possibly TRBD2 (5 bases). The CDR3 sequence is 12 residues long. The V gene's germline CDR1 is SNHLY and CDR2 FYNNEI. Between the trimmed V and J ends, which lost 7 bases and 5 bases, there was a span of 11 bases.

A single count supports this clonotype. The CDR3 region is CASSYPPLYYF. The CDR3 DNA follows: TGTGCCAGCAGTTACCCACCGTTATACTACTTC. This rearrangement joins TRBV28 to TRBJ2-7, with D uncertain. V gave up 4 bases and J gave up 13 bases, with 14 bases separating them. Germline V gene data show CDR1 as MDHEN and CDR2 as SYDVKM. The CDR3 is made up of 11 amino acids.

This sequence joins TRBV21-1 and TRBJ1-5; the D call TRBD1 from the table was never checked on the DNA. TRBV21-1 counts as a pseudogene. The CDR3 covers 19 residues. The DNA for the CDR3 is TGTGCCAGCAGCACTAGCAGGGGACAGGGGGTCGCGGGCAATCAGCCCCAGCATTTT. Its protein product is CASSTSRGQGVAGNQPQHF.

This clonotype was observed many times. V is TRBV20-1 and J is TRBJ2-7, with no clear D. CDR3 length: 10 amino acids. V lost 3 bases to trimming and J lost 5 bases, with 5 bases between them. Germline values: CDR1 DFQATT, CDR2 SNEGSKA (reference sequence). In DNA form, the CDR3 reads TGCAGTGCTAGCCAGAACGAGCAGTACTTC. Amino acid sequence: CSASQNEQYF.

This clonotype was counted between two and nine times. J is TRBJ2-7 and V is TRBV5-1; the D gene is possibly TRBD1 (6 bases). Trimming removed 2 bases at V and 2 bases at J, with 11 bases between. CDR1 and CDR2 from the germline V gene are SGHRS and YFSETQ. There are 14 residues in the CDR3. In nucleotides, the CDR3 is TGCGCCAGCAGCTTAGGGGGTAAGACCTACGAGCAGTACTTC. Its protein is CASSLGGKTYEQYF.

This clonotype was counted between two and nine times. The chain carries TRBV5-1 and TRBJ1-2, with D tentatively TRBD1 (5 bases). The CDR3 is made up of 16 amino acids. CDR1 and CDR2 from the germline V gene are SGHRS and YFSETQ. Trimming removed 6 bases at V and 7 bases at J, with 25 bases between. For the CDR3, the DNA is TGCGCCAGCACCGCCTTCCAGAGGACAAACCTTGGTGGCTACACCTTC. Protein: CASTAFQRTNLGGYTF.

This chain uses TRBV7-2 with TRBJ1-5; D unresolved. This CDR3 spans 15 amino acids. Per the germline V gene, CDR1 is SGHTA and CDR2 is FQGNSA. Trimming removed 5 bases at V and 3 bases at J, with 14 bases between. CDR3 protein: CASSPKGAYNQPQHF. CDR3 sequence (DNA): TGTGCCAGCAGCCCCAAGGGCGCTTACAATCAGCCCCAGCATTTT. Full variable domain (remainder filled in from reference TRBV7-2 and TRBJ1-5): GAGVSQSPSNKVTEKGKDVELRCDPISGHTALYWYRQSLGQGLEFLIYFQGNSAPDKSGLPSDRFSAERTGGSVSTLTIQRTQQEDSAVYLCASSPKGAYNQPQHFGDGTRLSIL.

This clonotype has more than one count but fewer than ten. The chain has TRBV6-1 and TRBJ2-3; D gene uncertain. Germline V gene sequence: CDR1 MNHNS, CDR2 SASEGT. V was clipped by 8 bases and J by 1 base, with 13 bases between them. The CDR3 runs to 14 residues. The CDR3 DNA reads TGTGCCAGCCGCCTCCTAGGCGGCACAGATACGCAGTATTTT. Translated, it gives CASRLLGGTDTQYF.

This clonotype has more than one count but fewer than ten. CDR3 nucleotides: TGCGCCAGCAGCCGCAGATCGGACAGCTATGGCTACACCTTC. Translating gives CASSRRSDSYGYTF. The V call is TRBV4-3, the J call TRBJ1-2, with D possibly matching TRBD1 (6 bases). The ends were cut back, 4 bases at V and 4 bases at J, with 13 bases in the middle. The CDR3 extends over 14 amino acids. From germline, CDR1 is LGHNA and CDR2 YSLEER.

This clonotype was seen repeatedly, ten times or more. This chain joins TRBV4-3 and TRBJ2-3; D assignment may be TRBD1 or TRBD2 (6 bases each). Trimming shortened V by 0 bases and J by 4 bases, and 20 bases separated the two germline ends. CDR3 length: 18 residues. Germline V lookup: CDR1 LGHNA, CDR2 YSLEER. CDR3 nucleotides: TGCGCCAGCAGCCAAGATCTTGGAGTCGGGGGCTTGCCAGATACGCAGTATTTT. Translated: CASSQDLGVGGLPDTQYF.

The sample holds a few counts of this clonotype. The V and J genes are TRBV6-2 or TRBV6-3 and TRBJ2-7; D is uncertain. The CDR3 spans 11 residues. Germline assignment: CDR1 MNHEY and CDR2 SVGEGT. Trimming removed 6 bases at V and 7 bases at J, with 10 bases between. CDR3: CASRTAREQYF. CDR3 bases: TGTGCCAGCAGGACGGCACGGGAGCAGTACTTC.

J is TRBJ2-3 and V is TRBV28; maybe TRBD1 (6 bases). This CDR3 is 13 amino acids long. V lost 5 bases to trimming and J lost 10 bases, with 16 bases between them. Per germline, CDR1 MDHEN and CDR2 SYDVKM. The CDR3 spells CASSSPTGSPQYF. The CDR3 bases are TGTGCCAGCAGTAGCCCTACAGGGTCTCCGCAGTATTTT.

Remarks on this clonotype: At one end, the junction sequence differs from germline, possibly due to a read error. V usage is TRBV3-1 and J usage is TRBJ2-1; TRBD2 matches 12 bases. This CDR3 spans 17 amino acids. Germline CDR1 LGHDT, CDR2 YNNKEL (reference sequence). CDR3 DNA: TGTGCCTGCAGCGGACTAGCGGGACGAAGCTCCTACAATGAGCAGTTCTTC. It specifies CACSGLAGRSSYNEQFF.

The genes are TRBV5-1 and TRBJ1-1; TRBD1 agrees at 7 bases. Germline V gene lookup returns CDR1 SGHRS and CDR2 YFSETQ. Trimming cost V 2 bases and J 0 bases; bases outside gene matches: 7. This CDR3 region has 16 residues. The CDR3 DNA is TGCGCCAGCAGCTTACAGGGGACTACAATGAACACTGAAGCTTTCTTT. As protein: CASSLQGTTMNTEAFF.

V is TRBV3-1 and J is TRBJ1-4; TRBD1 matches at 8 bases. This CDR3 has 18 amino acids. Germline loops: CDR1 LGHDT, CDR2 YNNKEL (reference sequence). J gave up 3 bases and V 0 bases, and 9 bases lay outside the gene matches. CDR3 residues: CASSQDSQGAQANEKLFF. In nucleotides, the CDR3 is TGTGCCAGCAGCCAAGATAGCCAGGGGGCGCAGGCTAATGAAAAACTGTTTTTT. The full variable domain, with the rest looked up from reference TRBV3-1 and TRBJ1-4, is DTAVSQTPKYLVTQMGNDKSIKCEQNLGHDTMYWYKQDSKKFLKIMFSYNNKELIINETVPNRFSPKSPDKAHLNLHINSLELGDSAVYFCASSQDSQGAQANEKLFFGSGTQLSVL.